The rows below give T cell receptor beta chains drawn from one sample of a study of early T cells in non-severe SARS-CoV-2 infection. Each CDR3 protein gets one entry after TCRdb re-called the 5' RACE reads with MiXCR. The sample comprises some 98,000 distinct CDR3 sequences, roughly 15% of which are singletons, and roughly 1.2% rests with the top ten. The specimen sequenced was whole blood. The receptors here all came from an adult who was a healthcare worker with PCR-confirmed SARS-CoV-2 infection or an uninfected control (not recorded which). The CDR3 runs from the conserved cysteine through the conserved F or W. A D gene is named only where the DNA matches it firmly. Size is stated for part of the rows, as once, few or many counts, or as a class when the clone is expanded.

j_gene: TRBJ2-2
d_gene: -
v_gene: TRBV19
abundance: -
CDR3aa: CASSISSLPGELFF
CDR3nt: TGTGCCAGTAGTATAAGCAGCCTGCCCGGGGAGCTGTTTTTT

j_gene: TRBJ1-2
d_gene: TRBD1
v_gene: TRBV20-1
abundance: many
CDR3aa: CSAYWDSSPNYGYTF
CDR3nt: TGCAGTGCCTACTGGGACAGTTCTCCTAACTATGGCTACACCTTC

j_gene: TRBJ2-7
d_gene: -
v_gene: TRBV7-9
abundance: -
CDR3aa: CASSRGALGLDEQYF
CDR3nt: TGTGCCAGCAGCCGGGGAGCCCTAGGTCTAGACGAGCAGTACTTC

j_gene: TRBJ2-1
d_gene: -
v_gene: TRBV20-1
abundance: -
CDR3aa: CSANLGLDYNEQFF
CDR3nt: TGCAGTGCTAATTTGGGACTTGACTACAATGAGCAGTTCTTC

j_gene: TRBJ1-1
d_gene: -
v_gene: TRBV29-1
abundance: few
CDR3aa: CSVGKNTEAFF
CDR3nt: TGCAGCGTCGGAAAGAACACTGAAGCTTTCTTT

j_gene: TRBJ1-2
d_gene: -
v_gene: TRBV6-6
abundance: few
CDR3aa: CASSPRGGMLNYGYTF
CDR3nt: TGTGCCAGCAGCCCCCGTGGAGGGATGTTAAACTATGGCTACACCTTC

j_gene: TRBJ2-3
d_gene: -
v_gene: TRBV29-1
abundance: -
CDR3aa: CSVEGWGQDTQYF
CDR3nt: TGCAGCGTTGAGGGCTGGGGTCAAGATACGCAGTATTTT

j_gene: TRBJ1-4
d_gene: -
v_gene: TRBV18
abundance: -
CDR3aa: CASSSSALIREKLFF
CDR3nt: TGTGCCAGCTCATCATCGGCCCTTATTAGAGAAAAGCTGTTTTTT

j_gene: TRBJ1-1
d_gene: -
v_gene: TRBV4-1
abundance: few
CDR3aa: CASSLTVVNTEAFF
CDR3nt: TGCGCCAGCAGCCTGACCGTCGTGAACACTGAAGCTTTCTTT

j_gene: TRBJ1-1
d_gene: -
v_gene: TRBV12-3/TRBV12-4
abundance: -
CDR3aa: CASSFGDRPAGAFF
CDR3nt: TGTGCCAGCAGTTTTGGTGACAGGCCCGCGGGAGCTTTCTTT

j_gene: TRBJ2-3
d_gene: TRBD1
v_gene: TRBV7-6
abundance: -
CDR3aa: CASSLAIPTGADTQYF
CDR3nt: TGTGCCAGCAGCTTAGCGATTCCCACAGGGGCAGATACGCAGTATTTT

j_gene: TRBJ2-6
d_gene: -
v_gene: TRBV6-2/TRBV6-3
abundance: many
CDR3aa: CASSYSRGREPGANVLTF
CDR3nt: TGTGCCAGCAGTTACTCCCGGGGCCGGGAGCCTGGGGCCAACGTCCTGACTTTC

j_gene: TRBJ2-2
d_gene: TRBD1
v_gene: TRBV27
abundance: -
CDR3aa: CASSNPGTENTGELFF
CDR3nt: TGTGCCAGCAGTAACCCCGGGACAGAGAACACCGGGGAGCTGTTTTTT

j_gene: TRBJ1-2
d_gene: -
v_gene: TRBV24-1
abundance: -
CDR3aa: CATSDLGGDGYTF
CDR3nt: TGTGCCACCAGTGATTTAGGCGGTGATGGCTACACCTTC

j_gene: TRBJ2-5
d_gene: -
v_gene: TRBV7-2
abundance: -
CDR3aa: CASSPRTSQETQYF
CDR3nt: TGTGCCAGCAGCCCGAGGACTTCCCAAGAGACCCAGTACTTC

j_gene: TRBJ2-1
d_gene: TRBD2
v_gene: TRBV7-9
abundance: -
CDR3aa: CASSSPSGSDDEQFF
CDR3nt: TGTGCCAGCAGCTCCCCTAGCGGGAGCGATGATGAGCAGTTCTTC

j_gene: TRBJ2-5
d_gene: -
v_gene: TRBV12-3/TRBV12-4
abundance: few
CDR3aa: CASSPTGGEETQYF
CDR3nt: TGTGCCAGCAGCCCCACTGGAGGGGAAGAGACCCAGTACTTC

j_gene: TRBJ1-5
d_gene: TRBD1
v_gene: TRBV12-3/TRBV12-4
abundance: few
CDR3aa: CASSPGQLSNQPQHF
CDR3nt: TGTGCCAGCAGTCCGGGACAGTTAAGCAATCAGCCCCAGCATTTT

j_gene: TRBJ1-2
d_gene: -
v_gene: TRBV20-1
abundance: -
CDR3aa: CSARHKGNYGYTF
CDR3nt: TGCAGTGCTAGACACAAGGGCAACTATGGCTACACCTTC

j_gene: TRBJ2-3
d_gene: -
v_gene: TRBV12-3/TRBV12-4
abundance: few
CDR3aa: CASSLIPRDTQYF
CDR3nt: TGTGCCAGCAGTTTAATCCCGCGAGATACGCAGTATTTT

j_gene: TRBJ2-1
d_gene: TRBD2
v_gene: TRBV10-3
abundance: few
CDR3aa: CAIRASGGFNEQFF
CDR3nt: TGTGCCATCAGGGCTAGCGGGGGTTTCAATGAGCAGTTCTTC

j_gene: TRBJ2-7
d_gene: -
v_gene: TRBV7-9
abundance: many
CDR3aa: CASSSQGEGEQYF
CDR3nt: TGTGCCAGCAGCTCACAGGGGGAGGGCGAGCAGTACTTC

j_gene: TRBJ2-2
d_gene: -
v_gene: TRBV27
abundance: -
CDR3aa: CASSSLGASSGELYF
CDR3nt: TGTGCCAGCAGCTCCCTGGGGGCTAGTTCCGGGGAGCTGTATTTT

j_gene: TRBJ2-2
d_gene: TRBD2
v_gene: TRBV5-1
abundance: few
CDR3aa: CASSLASGGPSTGELFF
CDR3nt: TGCGCCAGCAGCTTGGCCAGCGGGGGACCAAGCACCGGGGAGCTGTTTTTT

j_gene: TRBJ2-5
d_gene: TRBD2
v_gene: TRBV2
abundance: -
CDR3aa: CANAGLEAETQYF
CDR3nt: TGTGCCAACGCGGGACTAGAGGCGGAGACCCAGTACTTC

j_gene: TRBJ2-2
d_gene: -
v_gene: TRBV11-2
abundance: many
CDR3aa: CASSLGDFFVRELFF
CDR3nt: TGTGCCAGCAGCTTAGGAGACTTCTTCGTCCGGGAGCTGTTTTTT

j_gene: TRBJ2-1
d_gene: -
v_gene: TRBV4-1
abundance: -
CDR3aa: CASSQDVRGPNEQFF
CDR3nt: TGCGCCAGCAGCCAGGACGTACGCGGGCCCAATGAGCAGTTCTTC

j_gene: TRBJ1-4
d_gene: -
v_gene: TRBV18
abundance: -
CDR3aa: CASSRDYNNLNEKLFF
CDR3nt: TGTGCCAGCTCAAGAGATTATAACAACCTAAATGAAAAACTGTTTTTT

j_gene: TRBJ2-2
d_gene: TRBD2
v_gene: TRBV5-1
abundance: many
CDR3aa: CASSPGTSLVGELFF
CDR3nt: TGCGCCAGCAGCCCAGGGACTAGCCTCGTCGGGGAGCTGTTTTTT

j_gene: TRBJ2-5
d_gene: TRBD2
v_gene: TRBV12-3/TRBV12-4
abundance: few
CDR3aa: CASSFGLAGGITLGETQYF
CDR3nt: TGTGCCAGCAGTTTTGGACTAGCGGGGGGGATAACCCTCGGAGAGACCCAGTACTTC

j_gene: TRBJ2-3
d_gene: -
v_gene: TRBV4-1
abundance: -
CDR3aa: CASSQRRSGADTQYF
CDR3nt: TGCGCCAGCAGCCAAAGGAGGTCGGGGGCAGATACGCAGTATTTT

j_gene: TRBJ2-7
d_gene: TRBD2
v_gene: TRBV6-2/TRBV6-3
abundance: -
CDR3aa: CASSSVAGGVPYEQYF
CDR3nt: TGTGCCAGCAGTTCAGTTGCGGGAGGCGTACCCTACGAGCAGTACTTC

j_gene: TRBJ1-5
d_gene: -
v_gene: TRBV6-1
abundance: -
CDR3aa: CASSEERSLRANQPQHF
CDR3nt: TGTGCCAGCAGTGAAGAGCGGTCGCTCAGGGCCAATCAGCCCCAGCATTTT

j_gene: TRBJ1-1
d_gene: TRBD1
v_gene: TRBV29-1
abundance: few
CDR3aa: CSVAISGGVEAFF
CDR3nt: TGCAGCGTTGCGATTTCAGGGGGCGTGGAAGCTTTCTTT

j_gene: TRBJ1-2
d_gene: -
v_gene: TRBV28
abundance: few
CDR3aa: CASSLPEGHPSYGYTF
CDR3nt: TGTGCCAGCAGTTTACCCGAGGGACATCCCAGCTATGGCTACACCTTC

j_gene: TRBJ1-5
d_gene: TRBD1
v_gene: TRBV6-1
abundance: -
CDR3aa: CASRGQGGNQPQHF
CDR3nt: TGTGCCAGCAGGGGACAGGGTGGCAATCAGCCCCAGCATTTT

j_gene: TRBJ1-5
d_gene: -
v_gene: TRBV6-1
abundance: few
CDR3aa: CASRDRDIYQPQHF
CDR3nt: TGTGCCAGCAGGGACAGAGATATTTATCAGCCCCAGCATTTT

j_gene: TRBJ2-2
d_gene: -
v_gene: TRBV28
abundance: few
CDR3aa: CATDTGYTGELFF
CDR3nt: TGTGCCACGGACACCGGATACACCGGGGAGCTGTTTTTT

j_gene: TRBJ2-7
d_gene: TRBD1
v_gene: TRBV11-2
abundance: -
CDR3aa: CASSFQGESLGYEQYF
CDR3nt: TGTGCCAGCAGCTTTCAGGGGGAAAGCCTAGGCTACGAGCAGTACTTC

j_gene: TRBJ1-5
d_gene: -
v_gene: TRBV9
abundance: -
CDR3aa: CASSAGPHSNQPQHF
CDR3nt: TGTGCCAGCAGCGCTGGGCCACATAGCAATCAGCCCCAGCATTTT

j_gene: TRBJ2-2
d_gene: TRBD2
v_gene: TRBV3-1
abundance: -
CDR3aa: CASSQELAGATGELFF
CDR3nt: TGTGCCAGCAGCCAAGAGTTAGCGGGGGCAACCGGGGAGCTGTTTTTT

j_gene: TRBJ1-1
d_gene: -
v_gene: TRBV18
abundance: -
CDR3aa: CASSPLSLRSLGTEAFF
CDR3nt: TGTGCCAGCTCACCACTTTCCTTGAGGTCACTGGGGACTGAAGCTTTCTTT

j_gene: TRBJ2-6
d_gene: -
v_gene: TRBV9
abundance: -
CDR3aa: CASSTTATVSGANVLTF
CDR3nt: TGTGCCAGCAGCACGACCGCTACTGTCTCTGGGGCCAACGTCCTGACTTTC

j_gene: TRBJ2-7
d_gene: -
v_gene: TRBV6-6
abundance: many
CDR3aa: CASSYFDTYEQYF
CDR3nt: TGTGCCAGCAGTTACTTTGACACCTACGAGCAGTACTTC

j_gene: TRBJ2-1
d_gene: -
v_gene: TRBV4-2
abundance: many
CDR3aa: CASSQGILGRGRTGGNEQFF
CDR3nt: TGTGCCAGCAGCCAAGGGATTCTAGGGCGGGGGCGGACAGGAGGGAATGAGCAGTTCTTC

j_gene: TRBJ2-3
d_gene: -
v_gene: TRBV5-1
abundance: few
CDR3aa: CASSLASRSTDTQYF
CDR3nt: TGCGCCAGCAGCTTGGCTAGCAGAAGCACAGATACGCAGTATTTT

j_gene: TRBJ1-2
d_gene: -
v_gene: TRBV20-1
abundance: -
CDR3aa: CSASKGVDGYTF
CDR3nt: TGCAGTGCTAGCAAGGGGGTGGATGGCTACACCTTC

j_gene: TRBJ2-2
d_gene: -
v_gene: TRBV12-3/TRBV12-4
abundance: -
CDR3aa: CASSLTRGENTGELFF
CDR3nt: TGTGCCAGCAGTTTAACCCGCGGAGAAAACACCGGGGAGCTGTTTTTT

j_gene: TRBJ2-3
d_gene: TRBD2
v_gene: TRBV7-2
abundance: many
CDR3aa: CASSLDRAGGVDTQYF
CDR3nt: TGTGCCAGCAGCTTAGATCGCGCGGGAGGAGTAGATACGCAGTATTTT

j_gene: TRBJ1-1
d_gene: -
v_gene: TRBV11-3
abundance: few
CDR3aa: CASSPYDSFEAFF
CDR3nt: TGTGCCAGCAGCCCTTATGACAGCTTTGAAGCTTTCTTT

j_gene: TRBJ1-3
d_gene: TRBD1
v_gene: TRBV4-3
abundance: few
CDR3aa: CASSPTGAGNTIYF
CDR3nt: TGCGCCAGCAGCCCAACAGGGGCTGGAAACACCATATATTTT

j_gene: TRBJ1-6
d_gene: TRBD1
v_gene: TRBV20-1
abundance: -
CDR3aa: CSARDLTGGDSPLHF
CDR3nt: TGCAGTGCTAGAGATCTGACAGGGGGGGATTCACCCCTCCACTTT

j_gene: TRBJ2-4
d_gene: -
v_gene: TRBV18
abundance: -
CDR3aa: CASSPSGSDKNIQYF
CDR3nt: TGTGCCAGCTCACCCTCTGGCAGCGACAAAAACATTCAGTACTTC